The rows below give T cell receptor beta chains drawn from one sample of a study of cytomegalovirus exposure and HLA in healthy donors. Here immunoSEQ multiplex PCR was the method, and the copy in TCRdb shows in-frame clones only, minus some. The sample includes more than 40,000 clones, roughly half of them seen just once. The sample was PBMCs. Receptors originate from a man aged 55 to 70 in good health and CMV-seronegative. The CDR3 runs from the conserved cysteine through the conserved F or W. D genes are given only for firm matches. A clone size is listed for some rows: how often the clone was seen (once, few, many), or a class if it is expanded.

D gene,J gene,V gene,clone size,CDR3 DNA,CDR3 protein
TRBD1,TRBJ1-2,TRBV18,few,TGTGCCAGCGGACTGAGACAGGGGAGCTATGGCTACACCTTC,CASGLRQGSYGYTF
NA,TRBJ2-3,TRBV6-5,NA,TGTGCCAGCAGATCAGGGTCCACAGATACGCAGTATTTT,CASRSGSTDTQYF
NA,TRBJ1-2,TRBV5-4,NA,TGTGCCAGCAGCGACCGTCGGAGCAGCCCTAACTATGGCTACACCTTC,CASSDRRSSPNYGYTF
TRBD1,TRBJ1-5,TRBV7-2,once,TGTGCCAGCAGCTATGGACAGGGTGGGAATCAGCCCCAGCATTTT,CASSYGQGGNQPQHF
TRBD2,TRBJ2-1,TRBV5-4,few,TGTGCCAGCAGCTCGAAGCGGGAGTCCTACAATGAGCAGTTCTTC,CASSSKRESYNEQFF
NA,TRBJ1-4,TRBV5-1,NA,TGCGCCAGCAGCTTCCCAGCGGCGGGGGAAAAACTGTTTTTT,CASSFPAAGEKLFF
TRBD1,TRBJ1-1,TRBV5-1,NA,TGCGCCAGCAGCTTGAATCCAGGGGGGCTCGGTGAAGCTTTCTTT,CASSLNPGGLGEAFF
NA,TRBJ2-5,TRBV19,NA,TGTGCCAGTAGTATCCCCGGAGGGGACTTACAAGAGACCCAGTACTTC,CASSIPGGDLQETQYF
TRBD1,TRBJ2-2,TRBV9,NA,TGTGCCAGCAGCCCCCAGGGGACAGGGATGACCGGGGAGCTGTTTTTT,CASSPQGTGMTGELFF
TRBD2,TRBJ2-1,TRBV2,NA,TGTGCCAGCAAAGAGATAGCGGGAGGGAATAATGAGCAGTTCTTC,CASKEIAGGNNEQFF
NA,TRBJ1-1,TRBV29-1,few,TGCAGCGTTGGCCCCGGTTGGGGCATGAACACTGAAGCTTTCTTT,CSVGPGWGMNTEAFF
TRBD2,TRBJ2-7,TRBV4-2,once,TGTGCCAGCAGCCAAAGCCTAGCGGATTCTTTCTCCTACGAGCAGTACTTC,CASSQSLADSFSYEQYF
TRBD2,TRBJ2-7,TRBV7-8,NA,TGTGCCAGCAGCTTATTAAACCTCCAGCGGGAGGCTTCCTACGAGCAGTACTTC,CASSLLNLQREASYEQYF
TRBD1,TRBJ2-3,TRBV28,NA,TGTGCCAGCAGTTTATTGGGACAGTTGCAGTATTTT,CASSLLGQLQYF